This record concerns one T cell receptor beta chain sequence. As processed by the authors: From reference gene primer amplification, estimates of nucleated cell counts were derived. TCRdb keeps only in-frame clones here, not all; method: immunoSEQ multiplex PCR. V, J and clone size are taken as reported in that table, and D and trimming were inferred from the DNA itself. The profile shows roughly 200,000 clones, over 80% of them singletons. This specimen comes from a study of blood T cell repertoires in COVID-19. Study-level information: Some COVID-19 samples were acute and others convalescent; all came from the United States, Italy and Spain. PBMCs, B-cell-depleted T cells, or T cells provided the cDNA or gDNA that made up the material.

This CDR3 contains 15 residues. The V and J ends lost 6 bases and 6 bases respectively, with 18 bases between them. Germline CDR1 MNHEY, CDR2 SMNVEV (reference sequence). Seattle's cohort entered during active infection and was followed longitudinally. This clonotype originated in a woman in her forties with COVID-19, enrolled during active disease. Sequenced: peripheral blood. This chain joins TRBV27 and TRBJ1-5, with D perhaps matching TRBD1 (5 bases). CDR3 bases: TGTGCCAGCAGGGTCGAGGCAGGGTGGGGTCAGCCCCAGCATTTT. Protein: CASRVEAGWGQPQHF.